This entry is about one TCR beta chain. CDR1 and CDR2 from the germline V gene are SEHNR and FQNEAQ (reference sequence). V was pared by 6 bases and J by 10 bases, with 12 bases between. CDR3 length: 11 amino acids. Produced via immunoSEQ multiplex PCR; TCRdb's table is partial and in-frame only. The sample lists about 74,000 clones; approximately 86% were seen once. The data derive from a study of blood T cell repertoires in COVID-19. The wider study: The analysed material was cDNA or gDNA that came from T cells, B-cell-depleted T cells, or PBMCs.

The sequence was obtained from a woman of 80 years or more with active or convalescent COVID-19. Input material: peripheral blood. This chain links TRBV7-9 with TRBJ1-1; D perhaps matches TRBD1 (5 bases). CDR3 protein: CASSPGVRAFF. In nucleotides, the CDR3 is TGTGCCAGCAGTCCGGGGGTGAGAGCTTTCTTT.